This TCR beta chain was found in a study of shared clonotypes between healthy human individuals. The overall study: Ranging from 18 to 49 in age, donors were two women and three men. Per donor, CD8 memory used one plate, CD8 naive used two, CD4 memory used three and CD4 naive used three.

This CDR3 is built from 16 residues. The germline CDR1 and CDR2 sequences are SGHVS and FNYEAQ. The junction had 3 bases not matched to a gene; V was cut back by 1 base and J by 0 bases. Study-wide results and limits: Naive subsets generally exceeded memory subsets in estimated richness. The study drew on few donors, limiting represented genetic and exposure-history diversity.

Naive CD8 cells lacked CD45RO, underwent positive selection for CCR7 and left out terminally differentiated effector memory CD45RA+ cells. To note about this clone: Its target is not known.

Only in-frame clones appear in the TCRdb table, and some are missing; sequencing was by immunoSEQ multiplex PCR. The sample has about 1.9 million clones; 93% are singletons. The material sequenced was naive CD8+ T cells from PBMCs. This clonotype was sampled from a young man in good health. Some clones in this sample may be carry-over from other donors' samples. The V and J genes are TRBV7-6 and TRBJ1-3; the match to TRBD1 covers 7 bases. The CDR3 nucleotides are TGTGCCAGCAGCTTAGGGGAGGGGGCCTCTGGAAACACCATATATTTT. Translated: CASSLGEGASGNTIYF.